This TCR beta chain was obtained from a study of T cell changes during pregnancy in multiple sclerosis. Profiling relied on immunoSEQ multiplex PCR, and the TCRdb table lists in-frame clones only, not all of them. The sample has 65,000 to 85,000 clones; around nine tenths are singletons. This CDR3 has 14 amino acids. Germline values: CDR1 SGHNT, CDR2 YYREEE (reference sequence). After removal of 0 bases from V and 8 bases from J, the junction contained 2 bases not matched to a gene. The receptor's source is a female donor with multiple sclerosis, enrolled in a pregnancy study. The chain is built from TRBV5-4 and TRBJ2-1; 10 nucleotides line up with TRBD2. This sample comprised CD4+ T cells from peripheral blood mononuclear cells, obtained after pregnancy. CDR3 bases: TGTGCCAGCAGCTTGGTAGCGGGAGGATATGAGCAGTTCTTC. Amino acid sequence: CASSLVAGGYEQFF.